This entry is about one T cell receptor (beta chain). Its antigen remains unknown. Germline CDR1 is SGHRS and CDR2 is YFSETQ. Losses at the gene ends were 0 bases for V and 4 bases for J; bases not matched to a gene: 11. This CDR3 is built from 17 residues. The method was immunoSEQ multiplex PCR; TCRdb's version includes in-frame clones alone and lacks a portion of them. Here the sample spans 35,000 to 50,000 clones, less than 85% being singletons. This entry comes from a study of a mutant IDH1 vaccine in newly diagnosed glioma. Study background: Patients received vaccination from 4-6 weeks after radiotherapy alone, or with temozolomide cycles. Radiotherapy, temozolomide, or both had been given previously, and both were given to most. The treated population exhibited a male proportion of about 60%, a female proportion of about 38%, and a mean age of approximately 42 years.

The time point here: week 23, last vaccination. Doses comprised 300 ug of mutant IDH1 20-mer peptide each, plus topical imiquimod. Diagnosis in the donors showed new WHO grade 3 or 4 astrocytomas that were IDH1-mutant and ATRX-lost. V gene TRBV5-1 combines with J gene TRBJ2-7; 9 positions match TRBD2. The TCR comes from a woman aged 18-35 years with glioma. Some clones in this sample may be carry-over from other donors' samples. Sequences were derived from PBMCs, sampled from a glioma patient whose treatment included an IDH1 peptide vaccine. The chain's CDR3 is CASSLAGSGSLRYEQYF. The CDR3 DNA sequence: TGCGCCAGCAGCTTGGCCGGTAGCGGGAGCCTAAGGTACGAGCAGTACTTC.